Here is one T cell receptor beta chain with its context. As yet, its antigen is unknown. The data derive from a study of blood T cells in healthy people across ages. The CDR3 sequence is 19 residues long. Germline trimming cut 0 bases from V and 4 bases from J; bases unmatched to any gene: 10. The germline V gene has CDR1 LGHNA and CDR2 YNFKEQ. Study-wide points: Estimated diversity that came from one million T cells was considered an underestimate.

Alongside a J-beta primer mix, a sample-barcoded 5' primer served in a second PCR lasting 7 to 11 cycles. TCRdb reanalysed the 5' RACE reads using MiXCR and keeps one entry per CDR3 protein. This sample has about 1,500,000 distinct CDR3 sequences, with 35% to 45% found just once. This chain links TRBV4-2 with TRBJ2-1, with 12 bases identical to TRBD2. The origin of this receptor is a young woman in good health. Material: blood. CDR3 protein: CASSQDPTSGGYLYNEQFF. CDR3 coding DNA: TGTGCCAGCAGCCAAGATCCGACTAGCGGGGGATATCTGTACAATGAGCAGTTCTTC.